The clone carrying this T cell receptor beta chain was detected many times. Its antigen remains unidentified. No treatment of any kind had been given to any patient before thyroid surgery. Study processing details: Clinicopathological groups differed in CDR3, with these differences serving to build a distant-metastasis classifier for papillary thyroid cancer. TCRdb reanalyzed the PCR reads with MiXCR. These V and J calls are TCRdb output, not the study's own analysis. The sample has some 35,000 clones, about 26% seen once. The sample comes from a study of metastatic and nonmetastatic thyroid tumors. Overall study context: The authors compared repertoires across blood and tumor or nodule tissue from malignant and benign thyroid patients.

Trimming removed 1 base from V and 0 bases from J, with 10 bases in between. The CDR3 contains 16 residues. The germline gives CDR1 MGHRA, CDR2 YSYEKL. Overall study findings and caveats: Compared with benign nodules, malignant thyroid tumors were reported to have significantly higher TCR beta diversity in both blood and tumor.

This clonotype was sampled from a male donor with papillary thyroid cancer or a benign thyroid nodule (not recorded which). Some clones in this sample may be carry-over from other donors' samples. Sequencing input: blood. The chain is built from TRBV4-1 and TRBJ2-1; D is undetermined. CDR3 sequence: CASSQVDIVSYNEQFF. CDR3 nucleotides: TGCGCCAGCAGCCAAGTTGATATCGTCTCCTACAATGAGCAGTTCTTC.